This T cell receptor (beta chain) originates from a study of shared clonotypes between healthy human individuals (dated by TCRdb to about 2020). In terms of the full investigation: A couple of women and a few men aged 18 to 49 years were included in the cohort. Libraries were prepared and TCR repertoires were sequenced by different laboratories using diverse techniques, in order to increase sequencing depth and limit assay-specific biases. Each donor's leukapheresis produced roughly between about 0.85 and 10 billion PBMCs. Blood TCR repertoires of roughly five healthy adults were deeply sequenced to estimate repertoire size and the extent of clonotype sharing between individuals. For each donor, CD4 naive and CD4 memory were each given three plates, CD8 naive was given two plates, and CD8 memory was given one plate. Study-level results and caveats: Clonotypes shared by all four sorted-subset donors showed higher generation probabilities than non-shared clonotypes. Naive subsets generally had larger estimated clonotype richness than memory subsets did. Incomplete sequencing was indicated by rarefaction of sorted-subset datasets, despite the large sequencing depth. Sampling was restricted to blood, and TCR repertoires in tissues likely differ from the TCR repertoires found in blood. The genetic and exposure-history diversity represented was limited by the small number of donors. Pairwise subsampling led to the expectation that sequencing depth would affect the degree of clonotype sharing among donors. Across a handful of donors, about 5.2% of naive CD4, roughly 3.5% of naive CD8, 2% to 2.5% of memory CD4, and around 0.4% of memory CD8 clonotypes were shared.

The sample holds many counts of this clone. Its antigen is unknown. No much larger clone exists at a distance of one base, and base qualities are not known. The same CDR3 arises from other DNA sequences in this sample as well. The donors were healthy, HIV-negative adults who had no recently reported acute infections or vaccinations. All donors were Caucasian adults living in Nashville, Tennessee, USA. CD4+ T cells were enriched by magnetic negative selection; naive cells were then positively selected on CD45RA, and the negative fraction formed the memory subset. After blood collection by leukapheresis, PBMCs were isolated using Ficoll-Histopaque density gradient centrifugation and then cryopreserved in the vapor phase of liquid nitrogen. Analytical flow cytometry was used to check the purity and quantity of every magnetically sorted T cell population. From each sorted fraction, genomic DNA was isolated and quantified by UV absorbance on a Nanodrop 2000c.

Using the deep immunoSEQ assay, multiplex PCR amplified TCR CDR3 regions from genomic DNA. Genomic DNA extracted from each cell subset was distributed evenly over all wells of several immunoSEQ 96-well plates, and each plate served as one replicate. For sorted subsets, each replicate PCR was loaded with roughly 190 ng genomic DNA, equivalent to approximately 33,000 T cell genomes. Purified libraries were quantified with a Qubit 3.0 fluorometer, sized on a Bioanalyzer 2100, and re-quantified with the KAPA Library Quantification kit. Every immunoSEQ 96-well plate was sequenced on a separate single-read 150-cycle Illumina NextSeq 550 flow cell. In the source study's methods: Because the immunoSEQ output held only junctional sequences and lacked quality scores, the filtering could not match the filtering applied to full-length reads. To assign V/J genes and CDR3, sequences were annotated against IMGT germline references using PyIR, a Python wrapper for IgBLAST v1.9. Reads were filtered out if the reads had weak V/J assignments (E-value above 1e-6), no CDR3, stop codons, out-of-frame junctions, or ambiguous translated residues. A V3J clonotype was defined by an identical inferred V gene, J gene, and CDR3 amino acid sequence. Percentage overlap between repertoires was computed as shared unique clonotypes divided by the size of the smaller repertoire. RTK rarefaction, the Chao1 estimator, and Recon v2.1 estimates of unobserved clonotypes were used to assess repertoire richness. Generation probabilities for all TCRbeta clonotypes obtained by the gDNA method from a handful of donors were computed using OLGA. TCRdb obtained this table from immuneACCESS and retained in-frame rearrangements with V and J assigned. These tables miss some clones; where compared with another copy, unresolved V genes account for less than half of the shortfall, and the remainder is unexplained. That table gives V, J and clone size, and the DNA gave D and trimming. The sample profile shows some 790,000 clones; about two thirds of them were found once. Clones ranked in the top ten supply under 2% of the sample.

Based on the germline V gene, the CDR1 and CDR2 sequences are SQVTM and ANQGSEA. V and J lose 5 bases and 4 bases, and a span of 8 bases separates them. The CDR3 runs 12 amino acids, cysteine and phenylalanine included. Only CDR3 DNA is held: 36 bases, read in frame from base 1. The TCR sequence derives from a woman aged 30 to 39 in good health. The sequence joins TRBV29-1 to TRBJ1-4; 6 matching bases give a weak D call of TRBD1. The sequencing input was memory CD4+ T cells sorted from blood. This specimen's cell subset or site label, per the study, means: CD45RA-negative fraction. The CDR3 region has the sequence CSVRGGNEKLFF. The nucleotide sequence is TGCAGCGTTAGGGGGGGTAATGAAAAACTGTTTTTT.